One sample yielded the 28 T cell receptor beta chains listed below, sequenced in a study of blood T cells in healthy people across ages. A sample-barcoded 5' primer and a J-beta primer mix were used in a second PCR of roughly 6 to 11 cycles. Via MiXCR, TCRdb re-called the 5' RACE reads, giving one row per CDR3 protein. Of some 930,000 distinct CDR3 sequences in the sample, 25% to 30% were seen once. The same data also contributed to another study, on T cells of mothers and their children.

The sequenced sample consisted of blood. The receptors originated from a woman aged 40 to 55 in good health.

This clonotype was seen more than once but under ten times. The chain joins TRBV12-3 or TRBV12-4 to TRBJ2-3, with 10 bases aligning to TRBD2. This CDR3 is 16 amino acids long. The J segment lost 1 base and the V segment lost 5 bases, leaving 6 bases of the junction unmatched. Here the CDR3 reads CASSPTGTSGTDTQYF. CDR3 DNA: TGTGCCAGCAGTCCCACCGGGACTAGCGGCACAGATACGCAGTATTTT.

This clonotype was seen ten or more times. The V call is TRBV4-2, the J call TRBJ2-5, with TRBD2 matching 7 bases. CDR1 LGHNA and CDR2 YNFKEQ come from the germline V gene. This CDR3 spans 14 amino acids. V dropped 4 bases and J dropped 3; count of bases not matched to a gene: 5. CDR3 in amino acids: CASSRGTTKETQYF. The CDR3 DNA reads as TGTGCCAGCAGCCGGGGGACTACGAAAGAGACCCAGTACTTC.

The chain employs TRBV20-1 and TRBJ2-5; D might be TRBD1 (5 bases). The J call may be mistaken, given a closer DNA end match to TRBJ2-7. Germline V CDR1 and CDR2: DFQATT, SNEGSKA (reference sequence). The CDR3 is 13 residues long. CDR3 coding DNA: TGCAGTGCCGCGGACACCCCTAAGTACGAGCAGTACTTC. Translation: CSAADTPKYEQYF.

This clonotype was picked up a small number of times. The gene calls are TRBV3-1 and TRBJ2-7; D ambiguous. The V gene lost 2 bases and the J gene lost 7 bases, with 18 bases spanning the gap. The CDR3 has 15 residues. CDR1 LGHDT and CDR2 YNNKEL come from the germline V gene (reference sequence). This CDR3 reads CASSQLRAQPHEQYF. CDR3 nucleotide sequence: TGTGCCAGCAGCCAATTAAGGGCCCAGCCCCATGAGCAGTACTTC.

In its sample, this clonotype was seen many times. The chain uses TRBV7-2 and TRBJ2-1, with D possibly TRBD2 on 5 matching bases. Deletions cut 0 bases from V and 6 bases from J, with 15 bases between. Germline loops: CDR1 SGHTA, CDR2 FQGNSA. CDR3 size: 16 residues. The CDR3 is CASSLARMRGSNEQFF. For the CDR3, the DNA is TGTGCCAGCAGCTTAGCGCGGATGCGAGGGTCCAATGAGCAGTTCTTC.

V is TRBV7-9 and J is TRBJ1-5, with D possibly matching TRBD1 (6 bases). V lost 1 base, J lost 3 bases, and 10 bases lay in between. Germline CDR1 and CDR2: SEHNR and FQNEAQ (reference sequence). The CDR3 is made up of 15 amino acids. In DNA form, the CDR3 reads TGTGCCAGCAGCTTAGGGTCAGGGGACAATCAGCCCCAGCATTTT. Encoded protein: CASSLGSGDNQPQHF.

The chain combines TRBV30 with TRBJ2-4; D gene uncertain. From germline, CDR1 is GTSNPN and CDR2 SVGIG (reference sequence). The CDR3 is 10 amino acids. Trimming cost V 5 bases and J 8 bases, with 7 bases left between them. CDR3: CAWGRDIQYF. CDR3 in DNA: TGTGCCTGGGGACGGGACATTCAGTACTTC. The whole variable domain, filled in from reference TRBV30 and TRBJ2-4, reads SQTIHQWPATLVQPVGSPLSLECTVEGTSNPNLYWYRQAAGRGLQLLFYSVGIGQISSEVPQNLSASRPQDRQFILSSKKLLLSDSGFYLCAWGRDIQYFGAGTRLSVL.

V usage is TRBV6-6 and J usage is TRBJ2-1, with 11 bases matching TRBD1. The germline CDR1 and CDR2 sequences are MNHNY and SVGAGI (reference sequence). The CDR3 sequence is 14 residues long. The V segment lost 5 bases and the J segment 8 bases; nucleotides outside the gene matches: 5. The CDR3: CASSPGTGGDEQFF. The CDR3 DNA follows: TGTGCCAGCAGTCCCGGGACAGGGGGGGATGAGCAGTTCTTC.

In nucleotides, the CDR3 is TGCGCCAGCAGGTTAGCCCCTACAGGGGACGATGGTCAGCCCCAGCATTTT. Its translation: CASRLAPTGDDGQPQHF. The chain couples TRBV5-1 to TRBJ1-5, with 7 bases fitting TRBD1. Germline V gene sequence: CDR1 SGHRS, CDR2 YFSETQ. The CDR3 runs 17 residues. J gave up 6 bases and V 5 bases, and 17 bases lay outside the gene matches.

This clonotype was counted a few times. The chain couples TRBV5-5 to TRBJ2-3; maybe TRBD1 (6 bases). The CDR3 covers 14 residues. Germline V gene sequence: CDR1 SGHKS, CDR2 YYEKEE (reference sequence). Trimming stripped 6 bases from V and 3 bases from J, with 14 bases between. The CDR3 DNA sequence: TGTGCCAGCAACGTAAGAAGGGGGACAGATACGCAGTATTTT. Amino acid sequence: CASNVRRGTDTQYF. Based on the CDR3 plus reference TRBV5-5 and TRBJ2-3, the full variable domain is DAGVTQSPTHLIKTRGQQVTLRCSPISGHKSVSWYQQVLGQGPQFIFQYYEKEERGRGNFPDRFSARQFPNYSSELNVNALLLGDSALYLCASNVRRGTDTQYFGPGTRLTVL.

For this clonotype: A much larger clone lies a single base off, so this may be a read error. The V call is TRBV20-1, the J call TRBJ2-5; 9 nucleotides line up with TRBD2. The J segment lost 2 bases and the V segment lost 5 bases, leaving 9 bases of the junction unmatched. The CDR3 consists of 15 residues. Germline CDR1 reads DFQATT; CDR2 reads SNEGSKA (reference sequence). The CDR3 DNA is TGCAGTGCTGGCATATTGCTAGCGGGGCAAGAGACCCAGTACTTC. Translated: CSAGILLAGQETQYF.

The V and J genes are TRBV12-3 or TRBV12-4 and TRBJ2-1; 8 bases fit TRBD2. The J segment lost 9 bases and the V segment lost 5 bases, leaving 9 bases of the junction unmatched. The CDR3 contains 14 residues. For the CDR3, the DNA is TGTGCCAGCAGTGACATCAGCGGGAGCAGTGAGCAGTTCTTC. Its protein is CASSDISGSSEQFF.

To note about this clonotype: A much larger clone differs from this one at a single base, so this may be a read error. The chain is built from TRBV6-2 or TRBV6-3 and TRBJ2-1, with D uncertain. CDR1 MNHEY and CDR2 SVGEGT come from the germline V gene. CDR3 length equals 12 residues. In DNA form, the CDR3 reads TGTGTCCCGCCGCCCGCGGAAGGGGAGCAGTTCTTC. It encodes CVPPPAEGEQFF.

This clonotype appeared once. This clone may be a read error of a much larger clone one base away. The conserved final phenylalanine or tryptophan is absent from the CDR3, which likely points to a read error. This chain uses TRBV15 with TRBJ1-2; 9 bases match TRBD1. Germline V gene data show CDR1 as LNHNV and CDR2 as YYDKDF (reference sequence). With 7 bases clipped from V and 8 bases from J, the junction kept 17 bases outside the gene matches. The CDR3 is 16 amino acids. The CDR3 DNA reads as TGTGCCACCAACCCCCTAGGACAGGGGCTGTCGTTGGGCTACACCTTA. This sequence encodes CATNPLGQGLSLGYTL.

This clonotype has only a few counts. This chain links TRBV5-6 with TRBJ2-1, with a possible D match to TRBD1 (6 bases). Trimming removed 7 bases from V and 4 bases from J, with 18 bases in between. Germline lookup yields CDR1 SGHDT and CDR2 YYEEEE. The CDR3 is 15 residues long. DNA of the CDR3: TGTGCCAGCCAGAGGGGGTTTGCCTCGTACAATGAGCAGTTCTTC. This translates into CASQRGFASYNEQFF.

In this sample, this clonotype turned up a few times. V gene TRBV27 combines with J gene TRBJ1-2; D is uncertain. With 4 bases removed from V and 5 bases from J, the gap between germline ends came to 17 bases. CDR3 length equals 15 residues. Germline lookup yields CDR1 MNHEY and CDR2 SMNVEV (reference sequence). CDR3 in amino acids: CASSWEGTAYYGYTF. The CDR3 nucleotides are TGTGCCAGCAGTTGGGAGGGAACAGCCTATTATGGCTACACCTTC.

The sample holds a few counts of this clonotype. The J gene is TRBJ2-3, the V gene TRBV5-1; 8 nucleotides agree with TRBD2. Germline assignment: CDR1 SGHRS and CDR2 YFSETQ. The trim removed 5 bases at V and 2 bases at J, leaving 10 bases unmatched. CDR3 length: 16 residues. The DNA for the CDR3 is TGCGCCAGCAGTCCTTCCGGGGGGGGGATCACAGATACGCAGTATTTT. It yields the protein CASSPSGGGITDTQYF. Drawing the rest from reference TRBV5-1 and TRBJ2-3, the complete variable domain is KAGVTQTPRYLIKTRGQQVTLSCSPISGHRSVSWYQQTPGQGLQFLFEYFSETQRNKGNFPGRFSGRQFSNSRSEMNVSTLELGDSALYLCASSPSGGGITDTQYFGPGTRLTVL.

This clonotype was seen only a few times. The CDR3 DNA reads TGTGCCAGCAGTTACGTGATGGGCGAGACCCAGTACTTC. Translating gives CASSYVMGETQYF. This chain uses TRBV6-5 with TRBJ2-5, with D uncertain. The CDR3 spans 13 residues. V was pared by 2 bases and J by 5 bases, with 9 bases between. CDR1 and CDR2 from the germline V gene are MNHEY and SVGAGI.

There are a few counts of this clonotype. The gene calls are TRBV11-3 and TRBJ2-3; no reliable D call. The CDR3 runs to 13 residues. CDR1 is SGHNT and CDR2 is YENEEA in the germline V gene. With 1 base removed from V and 5 bases from J, the gap between germline ends came to 7 bases. The chain's CDR3 is CASSLGRVDTQYF. The CDR3 DNA sequence: TGTGCCAGCAGCTTAGGACGGGTAGATACGCAGTATTTT. Supplemented by reference TRBV11-3 and TRBJ2-3, the full variable domain reads EAGVVQSPRYKIIEKKQPVAFWCNPISGHNTLYWYLQNLGQGPELLIRYENEEAVDDSQLPKDRFSAERLKGVDSTLKIQPAELGDSAVYLCASSLGRVDTQYFGPGTRLTVL.

This clonotype showed up just once. A clone one base away is much larger, so this may be a read error. This chain connects TRBV28 to TRBJ2-1; D unresolved. Germline values: CDR1 MDHEN, CDR2 SYDVKM. The CDR3 covers 17 residues. CDR3 DNA: TGTGCCAGCAGTTCGTCATACAGAGACATCTCCTACAATGTGCAGTTCTTC. It codes for CASSSSYRDISYNVQFF.

Turning to this clonotype: One end of the junction varies from germline; a read error may be responsible. V gene TRBV5-1 combines with J gene TRBJ2-1; 8 nucleotides line up with TRBD2. Germline V gene lookup returns CDR1 SGHRS and CDR2 YFSETQ. The CDR3 has 15 residues. CDR3 region: CAGSTRGALGDEQFF. The CDR3 bases are TGCGCCGGCAGCACGCGGGGGGCCCTTGGCGATGAGCAGTTCTTC.

With regard to this clonotype: A read error may be the cause here, since a much bigger clone is one base away. V gene TRBV7-2 combines with J gene TRBJ2-7, with 7 nucleotides matching TRBD1. In germline, CDR1 is SGHTA, CDR2 FQGNSA. The CDR3 has 15 amino acids. DNA of the CDR3: TGTGCCGGCAGCTTAGAGGGGGCAGGTGTGTACGAGCAGTACTTC. It codes for CAGSLEGAGVYEQYF.

A few counts support this clonotype. This chain uses TRBV6-4 with TRBJ1-1, with D possibly matching TRBD1 (5 bases). CDR1 and CDR2 (germline): MRHNA, SNTAGT. Trimming shortened V by 8 bases and J by 1 base, and 20 bases separated the two germline ends. The CDR3 has 16 amino acids. This chain's CDR3 is CASFNGSGGTNTEAFF. The CDR3 nucleotides read TGTGCCAGCTTTAACGGCTCGGGGGGTACGAACACTGAAGCTTTCTTT.

V and J are TRBV6-5 and TRBJ2-1; 8 bases match TRBD2. Germline trimming cut 5 bases from V and 3 bases from J; bases unmatched to any gene: 12. From germline, CDR1 is MNHEY and CDR2 SVGAGI. The CDR3 runs to 17 residues. CDR3 sequence reads: CASSNPIAGPNYNEQFF. Written as DNA, the CDR3 is TGTGCCAGCAGTAACCCGATAGCGGGGCCAAACTACAATGAGCAGTTCTTC.

V gene TRBV6-6 combines with J gene TRBJ2-4; tentatively, D is TRBD1 (5 bases). V was clipped by 8 bases and J by 2 bases, with 13 bases between them. The CDR3 contains 14 residues. CDR1 and CDR2 (germline): MNHNY, SVGAGI (reference sequence). The chain's CDR3 is CASRLRATKNIQYF. The CDR3 DNA follows: TGTGCCAGCCGCCTCAGGGCTACCAAAAACATTCAGTACTTC.

This clonotype has at least ten counts. The gene calls are TRBV6-4 and TRBJ2-1; D tentatively reads TRBD1 or TRBD2 (5 bases each). Trimming pared 4 bases from V and 7 bases from J, leaving 11 bases between. Germline V gives CDR1 MRHNA, CDR2 SNTAGT. There are 13 residues in the CDR3. CDR3 sequence reads: CASSGGGVNEQFF. In nucleotides, the CDR3 is TGTGCCAGCAGTGGTGGGGGTGTTAATGAGCAGTTCTTC.

This clonotype was recorded a few times. The chain employs TRBV20-1 and TRBJ1-1; 9 bases fit TRBD1. Losses at the gene ends were 3 bases for V and 6 bases for J; bases not matched to a gene: 5. From germline, CDR1 is DFQATT and CDR2 SNEGSKA (reference sequence). The CDR3 is made up of 13 amino acids. CDR3 coding DNA: TGCAGTGCTAGGGGGACAGGGTTATCTGAAGCTTTCTTT. It translates to CSARGTGLSEAFF.

With regard to this clonotype: The CDR3 does not close with the conserved phenylalanine or tryptophan, likely indicating a read error. This CDR3 is CASSLGGPGANVLTC. For the CDR3, the DNA is TGTGCCAGCAGCTTAGGAGGGCCTGGGGCCAACGTCCTGACTTGC. This chain uses TRBV7-2 with TRBJ2-6; D perhaps matches TRBD2 (5 bases). CDR1 and CDR2 from the germline V gene are SGHTA and FQGNSA. Trimming removed 1 base from V and 2 bases from J, with 6 bases in between. The length of the CDR3 is 15 residues.